This T cell receptor (beta chain) was sequenced during a study of T cells after yellow fever vaccination (dated by TCRdb to between 2017 and 2020). Regarding the complete study: The SMART-Seq v4 Ultra Low Input RNA kit was used to prepare libraries from fractions with low cell numbers. To follow T-cell clones before and after both primary and booster YFV17D yellow fever vaccination, bulk TCR alpha and beta repertoires underwent longitudinal sequencing. Two healthy male donors made up the cohort, one aged 18 to 29 years and the other aged 30 to 40 years. Blood was drawn at multiple timepoints before and after primary and secondary immunization, with bulk PBMC replicates and cell subsets isolated. Study-wide findings and limitations: A small share of clonotypes occurred in both CD4 and CD8 compartments, likely arising from convergent recombination. FACS-sorted repertoires could contain abundant contaminating clonotypes from the bulk population, so computational filtering was required. Compared with the primary T-cell response, the secondary T-cell response was weaker but faster, peaking on day 5 rather than day 15. After the booster, most of the clones that had expanded following primary vaccination were detected again (just under 97% of CD4 and roughly nine tenths of CD8), which suggests that memory was broadly maintained. Only a couple of donors were included in the study, so the extent to which the findings can be generalized is limited.

TCR cDNA was made using 5'RACE template switching, a step that added a universal primer site and unique molecular identifiers. cDNA synthesis was primed from both the TCR alpha and TCR beta constant segments. Library amplification used two PCR steps, and the second PCR step added sample barcodes and sequencing adapters. Sequencing of the libraries was done on either Illumina HiSeq 2500 (2x100 bp) or NovaSeq (2x150 bp). As for the original processing: Demultiplexing of reads and collapsing into UMI consensus sequences were performed with MIGEC, and V(D)J alignment was carried out with MiXCR. Using edgeR on replicate PBMC samples, clonotypes were called vaccine-responding if FDR was below 0.01 and the log2 fold change was above 5 up to day 15. Each bulk clonotype was labeled CD4 or CD8 based on which sequenced repertoire, CD4 or CD8, contained the clonotype at higher abundance. TCRdb ran its own pipeline on the public reads, namely fastp trimming at Q25 and MiXCR clone calling, and kept in-frame beta chains. For every CDR3 protein sequence, its rows merge into one entry that carries the most common genes and DNA. TCRdb assigned the V and J calls; the authors' analysis was not used. A total of around 310,000 distinct CDR3 sequences appear in this sample, roughly 8.7% of them only once. The top ten clonotypes cover more than 15% of the sample.

The sample's treatment or condition label is to be understood as: live attenuated yellow fever vaccine strain. Two biological replicates of bulk PBMCs were collected at each blood-draw timepoint. A standard Ficoll-Paque protocol was used to isolate PBMCs from peripheral blood. TriZol was used to extract RNA from bulk PBMCs, from CD4 and CD8 fractions, and from dextramer-positive and dextramer-negative fractions. CDR1 SGHTA and CDR2 FQGTGA were looked up in the germline V gene. V gives up 5 bases and J gives up 3 bases, and the segment between their germline ends measures 13 bases. The cysteine opens and the phenylalanine closes a CDR3 of 15 amino acids. Only the CDR3 region is kept as DNA, spanning 45 bases read in frame from base 1. There are a few counts of this clonotype. Its antigen remains undetermined. Base qualities are missing; no much larger clone stands one base away.

Sample: PBMCs, taken on the day of the first yellow fever vaccination. The receptor was isolated from a man between 18 and 35 years old who received the YFV17D yellow fever vaccine. Here the chain combines TRBV7-3 and TRBJ2-2; matching of 6 bases hints at TRBD2 as the D gene. The nucleotides are TGTGCCAGCAGCAGCTCCGGGACTCACACCGGGGAGCTGTTTTTT. It specifies CASSSSGTHTGELFF.